A single sample is the source of the 14 T cell receptor beta chains below, sequenced in a study of technical replicates of blood from a handful of donors. Profiling relied on immunoSEQ multiplex PCR, and the TCRdb table lists in-frame clones only, not all of them. The data show about 70,000 clones, roughly nine tenths seen once. The source material was T cells isolated from PBMCs. Every receptor here comes from a human donor in good health.

V and J are TRBV5-4 and TRBJ2-3; 12 nucleotides match TRBD2. The germline CDR1 and CDR2 sequences are SGHNT and YYREEE (reference sequence). CDR3 size: 18 residues. J gave up 4 bases and V 4 bases, and 13 bases lay outside the gene matches. CDR3 protein: CASSPSWASGRAADTQYF. The DNA for the CDR3 is TGTGCCAGCAGCCCTAGCTGGGCTAGCGGGAGGGCCGCAGATACGCAGTATTTT.

The chain is built from TRBV9 and TRBJ2-1; D call uncertain. Germline CDR1 reads SGDLS; CDR2 reads YYNGEE. Trimming shortened V by 4 bases and J by 3 bases, and 11 bases separated the two germline ends. The CDR3 has 14 amino acids. CDR3 bases: TGTGCCAGCAGCTCGAGTCTAGACTACAATGAGCAGTTCTTC. Its protein is CASSSSLDYNEQFF.

The chain links TRBV7-3 to TRBJ2-7; 7 positions agree with TRBD2. V trimming: 1 base; J trimming: 5 bases; junction bases outside the gene matches: 8. Germline V gene sequence: CDR1 SGHTA, CDR2 FQGTGA. The CDR3 covers 15 residues. The CDR3 spells CASSLNPGGRNEQYF. CDR3 bases: TGTGCCAGCAGCTTAAATCCGGGCGGGAGAAACGAGCAGTACTTC.

Remarks on this clone: This CDR3 is also generated by other DNA sequences in the sample. This sequence joins TRBV27 and TRBJ2-5; the match to TRBD2 covers 8 bases. Per the germline V gene, CDR1 is MNHEY and CDR2 is SMNVEV (reference sequence). The CDR3 runs to 16 residues. Germline trimming cut 2 bases from V and 4 bases from J; bases unmatched to any gene: 9. In DNA, the CDR3 is TGTGCCAGCAGTTTAGAGGGCCTAGCGGGCAGAGAGACCCAGTACTTC. Amino acid sequence: CASSLEGLAGRETQYF.

V is TRBV2 and J is TRBJ1-3; perhaps TRBD1 as D (6 bases). CDR3 length equals 15 residues. V was shortened by 6 bases and J by 0 bases, with 12 bases between the two germline ends. Germline loops: CDR1 SNHLY, CDR2 FYNNEI. The CDR3 is CASREDSLSGNTIYF. For the CDR3, the DNA is TGTGCCAGCAGAGAGGACAGTCTCTCTGGAAACACCATATATTTT.

The V gene is TRBV14, the J gene TRBJ1-1; D gene unclear. This CDR3 spans 17 amino acids. Trimming took off 0 bases at V and 4 bases at J, with 18 bases between the two ends. Germline values: CDR1 SGHDN, CDR2 FVKESK. DNA for the CDR3: TGTGCCAGCAGCCAAGAAGTCTGGCTTCTTCGGGGCACTGAAGCTTTCTTT. Translation: CASSQEVWLLRGTEAFF.

The chain couples TRBV5-4 to TRBJ1-3; D gene ambiguous. CDR3 length: 15 amino acids. The ends were cut back, 0 bases at V and 0 bases at J, with 7 bases in the middle. Per germline, CDR1 SGHNT and CDR2 YYREEE (reference sequence). The CDR3 protein is CASSLGAGSGNTIYF. CDR3 bases: TGTGCCAGCAGCTTGGGAGCGGGCTCTGGAAACACCATATATTTT.

This rearrangement joins TRBV10-3 to TRBJ2-5; a possible D gene is TRBD1 (6 bases). This CDR3 is 13 amino acids long. CDR1 is ENHRY and CDR2 is SYGVKD in the germline V gene. V was pared by 5 bases and J by 5 bases, with 12 bases between. The CDR3: CAISTGQWETQYF. Written as DNA, the CDR3 is TGTGCCATCAGTACAGGACAGTGGGAGACCCAGTACTTC.

The genes are TRBV2 and TRBJ2-1, with a possible D match to TRBD1 (5 bases). There are 14 residues in the CDR3. Germline lookup yields CDR1 SNHLY and CDR2 FYNNEI. Trimming removed 4 bases from V and 6 bases from J, with 13 bases in between. CDR3 DNA: TGTGCCAGCAGTGGACAGCCGGTCGTCAATGAGCAGTTCTTC. Translated, it gives CASSGQPVVNEQFF.

In this sample, this clone turned up a few times. The chain has TRBV6-5 and TRBJ1-1; D gene uncertain. Germline V gene lookup returns CDR1 MNHEY and CDR2 SVGAGI. The length of the CDR3 is 12 residues. The V end lost 0 bases, the J end lost 12 bases, and 11 bases lay between the germline ends. The CDR3 region has the DNA TGTGCCAGCAGTTACTCGACTTTTGGAACTTTCTTT. This encodes CASSYSTFGTFF.

The rearrangement links TRBV7-9 to TRBJ1-4; TRBD1 matches at 8 bases. Germline-derived CDR1 and CDR2 are SEHNR and FQNEAQ (reference sequence). CDR3 length: 17 amino acids. Germline trimming cut 2 bases from V and 0 bases from J; bases unmatched to any gene: 5. The CDR3 coding sequence is TGTGCCAGCAGCTTACCGCCGGACAGGGCAACTAATGAAAAACTGTTTTTT. Translation gives CASSLPPDRATNEKLFF.

The chain uses TRBV13 and TRBJ2-1, with D possibly matching TRBD2 (5 bases). CDR3 length: 19 residues. Deletions cut 1 base from V and 0 bases from J, with 19 bases between. Germline lookup yields CDR1 PRHDT and CDR2 FYEKMQ (reference sequence). DNA of the CDR3: TGTGCCAGCAGCTTAGATCGCGCGGGTAATGAGGGCTCCTACAATGAGCAGTTCTTC. Translating gives CASSLDRAGNEGSYNEQFF.

The rearrangement uses TRBV7-6 and TRBJ2-2, with TRBD1 identical over 11 bases. Germline loops: CDR1 SGHVS, CDR2 FNYEAQ. The length of the CDR3 is 20 residues. V gave up 1 base and J gave up 6 bases; unmatched junction bases: 16. The CDR3 DNA reads TGTGCCAGCAGCTTAGGGGCGTGGACAGGGGGCGAGGCTTGGGCCGGGGAGCTGTTTTTT. It is translated as CASSLGAWTGGEAWAGELFF.

V gene TRBV29-1 combines with J gene TRBJ2-5; D remains unclear. Germline values: CDR1 SQVTM, CDR2 ANQGSEA. Trimming pared 5 bases from V and 3 bases from J, leaving 10 bases between. The CDR3 sequence is 12 residues long. Written as DNA, the CDR3 is TGCAGCGTTCAACGGTTGGAAGAGACCCAGTACTTC. Translation gives CSVQRLEETQYF.